The clone carrying this T cell receptor beta chain appeared a few times. These data belong to a study of cytomegalovirus exposure and HLA in healthy donors. The PCR was carried out with 60 Vbeta primers and 13 Jbeta primers. Generated by immunoSEQ multiplex PCR, the TCRdb table keeps only in-frame clones and is missing some. The sample shows around 150,000 clones, 76% of them seen only once. V gave up 2 bases and J gave up 2 bases, with 16 bases separating them. Germline loops: CDR1 SGHDT, CDR2 YYEEEE. This CDR3 comprises 16 residues. Material: PBMCs. The sequence came from a female donor in good health and CMV-seropositive. The chain carries TRBV5-6 and TRBJ1-2; D may be TRBD1 (6 bases). For the CDR3, the DNA is TGTGCCAGCAGCTTTTACTACGGACAGAGAAACTATGGCTACACCTTC. Translated: CASSFYYGQRNYGYTF.